This paragraph reports one T cell receptor (beta chain). Its antigen is not identified. The primer mix had 52 TRBV and 13 TRBJ primers. Clones were read by immunoSEQ multiplex PCR, and TCRdb kept only the in-frame ones, dropping some. The table has over 9,000 clones, 84% seen once. This sample is part of a study of regulatory T cells. Autoimmunity was present in every CD3G-deficient patient, worse in two. Patients aged 2 to 39 years had fewer naive T cells. Study-level results: Regulatory T cells showed the strongest V-J pair restriction and V/J gene skewing among patient repertoires.

V was shortened by 5 bases and J by 3 bases, with 13 bases between the two germline ends. Germline assignment: CDR1 MDHEN and CDR2 SYDVKM. CDR3 length: 14 amino acids. The sample taken for sequencing was CD8+ T cells sorted from blood. The chain employs TRBV28 and TRBJ1-1; D uncertain. The sequence derives from a person in their late teens or twenties with CD3G deficiency. The CDR3 sequence is CASSVSVRDTEAFF. Written as DNA, the CDR3 is TGTGCCAGCAGTGTATCCGTTAGGGACACTGAAGCTTTCTTT.